This T cell receptor beta chain emerged from a study of CD8 T cells in Susac syndrome. Turning to the study itself: Blood was drawn from Susac syndrome patients while they were therapy-naive, on corticosteroids, or on intravenous immunoglobulin alone.

RNA, at about 0.45 to 1 ug, was reverse transcribed with random hexamers. With immunoSEQ multiplex PCR, TCR beta CDR3 was amplified across 54 Vbeta and 13 Jbeta. TCRdb reanalysed the immunoSEQ multiplex PCR reads using MiXCR and keeps one entry per CDR3 protein. The top ten clones hold roughly 0.5% of a sample with under 95,000 distinct CDR3 sequences, 85% to 95% of them seen once. V lost 8 bases and J 3 bases, leaving 13 bases between the germline ends. The CDR3 contains 13 residues. Germline loops: CDR1 MNHEY, CDR2 SMNVEV (reference sequence). Sequencing was performed on CD8+ T cells from PBMCs. This receptor was taken from a human donor with Susac syndrome. The chain employs TRBV27 and TRBJ1-1, with D perhaps matching TRBD1 (5 bases). The CDR3 region is CASAQAGYTEAFF. In nucleotides, the CDR3 is TGTGCCAGCGCTCAAGCAGGGTACACTGAAGCTTTCTTT.